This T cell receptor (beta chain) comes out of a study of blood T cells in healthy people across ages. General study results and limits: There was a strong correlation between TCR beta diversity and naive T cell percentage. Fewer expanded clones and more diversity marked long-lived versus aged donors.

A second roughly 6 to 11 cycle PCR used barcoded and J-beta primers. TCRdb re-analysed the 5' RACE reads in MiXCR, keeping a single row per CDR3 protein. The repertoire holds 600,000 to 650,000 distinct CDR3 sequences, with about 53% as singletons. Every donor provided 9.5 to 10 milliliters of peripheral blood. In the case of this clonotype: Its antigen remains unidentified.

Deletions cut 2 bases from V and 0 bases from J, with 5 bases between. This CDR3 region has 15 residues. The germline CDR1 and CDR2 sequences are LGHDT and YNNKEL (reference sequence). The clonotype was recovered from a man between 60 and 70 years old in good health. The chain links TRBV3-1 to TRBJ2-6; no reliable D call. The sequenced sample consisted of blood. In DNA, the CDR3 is TGTGCCAGCAGCCAAAGGAGCTCTGGGGCCAACGTCCTGACTTTC. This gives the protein CASSQRSSGANVLTF.